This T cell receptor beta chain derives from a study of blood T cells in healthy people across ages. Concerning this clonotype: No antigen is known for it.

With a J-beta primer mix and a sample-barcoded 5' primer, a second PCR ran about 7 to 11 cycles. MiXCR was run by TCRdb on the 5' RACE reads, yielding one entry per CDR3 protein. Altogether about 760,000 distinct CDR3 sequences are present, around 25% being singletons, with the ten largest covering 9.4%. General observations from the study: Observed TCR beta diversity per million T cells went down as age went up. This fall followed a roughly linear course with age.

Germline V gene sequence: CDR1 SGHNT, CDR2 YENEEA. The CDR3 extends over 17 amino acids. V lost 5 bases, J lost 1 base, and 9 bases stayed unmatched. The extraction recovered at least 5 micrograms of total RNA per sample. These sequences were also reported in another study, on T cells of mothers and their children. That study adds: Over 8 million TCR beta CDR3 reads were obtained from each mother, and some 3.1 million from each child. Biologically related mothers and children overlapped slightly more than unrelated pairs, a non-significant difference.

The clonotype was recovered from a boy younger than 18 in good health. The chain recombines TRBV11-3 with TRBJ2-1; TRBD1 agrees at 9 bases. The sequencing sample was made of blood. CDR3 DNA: TGTGCCAGCAGCCTACACAGGGGGCTTCTGTCCTACAATGAGCAGTTCTTC. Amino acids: CASSLHRGLLSYNEQFF.